The next 15 T cell receptor beta chains were all read from a single sample in a study of T cell responses to AZD1222 COVID-19 vaccine. Sequenced by immunoSEQ multiplex PCR; TCRdb stores in-frame clones only, minus some. The data show 150,000 or so clones, about 89% seen once. The sample consisted of peripheral blood, taken on day 0 of AZD1222 vaccination. These TCRs come from an adult in good health.

This clone has only a few counts. The chain recombines TRBV14 with TRBJ2-1, with D perhaps being TRBD1 or TRBD2 (5 bases each). Germline CDR1 reads SGHDN; CDR2 reads FVKESK. The CDR3 runs 17 residues. Trimming shortened V by 0 bases and J by 5 bases, and 17 bases separated the two germline ends. The CDR3 DNA reads as TGTGCCAGCAGCCAAGATATTTGGAGGTCGGGACACAATGAGCAGTTCTTC. Protein sequence: CASSQDIWRSGHNEQFF.

The V gene is TRBV10-3, the J gene TRBJ2-7; 8 bases fit TRBD2. Germline assignment: CDR1 ENHRY and CDR2 SYGVKD. The CDR3 spans 17 residues. V lost 0 bases and J lost 3; bases outside the gene matches: 10. CDR3 nucleotide sequence: TGTGCCATCAGTGAGTCAGGTAGCGAGCGGGAGTTCTACGAGCAGTACTTC. It codes for CAISESGSEREFYEQYF.

This clone was seen just once. The V and J genes are TRBV24-1 and TRBJ1-1; D uncertain. The CDR3 is 12 amino acids. CDR1 and CDR2 from the germline V gene are KGHDR and SFDVKD. Trimming stripped 9 bases from V and 3 bases from J, with 10 bases between. CDR3 residues: CATHTRYTEAFF. The CDR3 coding sequence is TGTGCCACCCACACAAGGTACACTGAAGCTTTCTTT.

This clone came up once. V and J are TRBV4-1 and TRBJ1-6; no clear D gene. V lost 0 bases to trimming and J lost 9 bases, with 12 bases between them. The V gene's germline CDR1 is MGHRA and CDR2 YSYEKL. This CDR3 has 15 amino acids. The DNA for the CDR3 is TGCGCCAGCAGCCAAGAGGGTCCAGGATTTTCACCCCTCCACTTT. It encodes CASSQEGPGFSPLHF.

This chain uses TRBV2 with TRBJ1-5; unclear D gene. Germline-derived CDR1 and CDR2 are SNHLY and FYNNEI. The CDR3 is 13 residues long. V was trimmed by 7 bases and J by 9 bases, leaving 16 bases between them. The CDR3 DNA follows: TGTGCCAGCAAAGAGGATGGGTATGGGCCCCAGCATTTT. It codes for CASKEDGYGPQHF. The complete variable domain, with remaining parts taken from reference TRBV2 and TRBJ1-5, reads EPEVTQTPSHQVTQMGQEVILRCVPISNHLYFYWYRQILGQKVEFLVSFYNNEISEKSEIFDDQFSVERPDGSNFTLKIRSTKLEDSAMYFCASKEDGYGPQHFGDGTRLSIL.

The rearrangement links TRBV9 to TRBJ2-5; TRBD2 agrees at 9 bases. Germline V gene data show CDR1 as SGDLS and CDR2 as YYNGEE. V lost 3 bases and J lost 3; bases outside the gene matches: 9. CDR3 length equals 16 residues. This chain's CDR3 is CASSATAGGREETQYF. Here the CDR3 DNA reads TGTGCCAGCAGCGCCACCGCGGGGGGGAGGGAAGAGACCCAGTACTTC.

The V gene is TRBV28, the J gene TRBJ2-7; 9 bases match TRBD1. Per germline, CDR1 MDHEN and CDR2 SYDVKM. There are 15 residues in the CDR3. The J segment lost 4 bases and the V segment lost 5 bases, leaving 9 bases of the junction unmatched. CDR3 nucleotide sequence: TGTGCCAGCAGTAGCCCGGGACAGGGTTCATACGAGCAGTACTTC. The encoded protein is CASSSPGQGSYEQYF.

This clone has only one observation. The chain carries TRBV19 and TRBJ1-5; D perhaps matches TRBD1 (5 bases). CDR1 and CDR2 from the germline V gene are LNHDA and SQIVND (reference sequence). V lost 9 bases, J lost 3 bases, and 9 bases lay in between. The length of the CDR3 is 12 residues. The CDR3 coding sequence is TGTGCCAGCCGACAGATCAATCAGCCCCAGCATTTT. Residues: CASRQINQPQHF.

The V gene is TRBV19, the J gene TRBJ2-1; 12 nucleotides align to TRBD2. Per the germline V gene, CDR1 is LNHDA and CDR2 is SQIVND (reference sequence). With 5 bases clipped from V and 4 bases from J, the junction kept 6 bases outside the gene matches. CDR3 length: 16 amino acids. CDR3 in DNA: TGTGCCAGTAGTCCCCGACTAGCGGGAGTATACAATGAGCAGTTCTTC. Protein product: CASSPRLAGVYNEQFF.

The chain joins TRBV20-1 to TRBJ1-2; D unclear. Germline V gene sequence: CDR1 DFQATT, CDR2 SNEGSKA (reference sequence). This CDR3 is 11 amino acids long. Trimming pared 6 bases from V and 5 bases from J, leaving 10 bases between. Written as DNA, the CDR3 is TGCAGTGCCCGTTGGTTATATGGCTACACCTTC. Its protein is CSARWLYGYTF.

V usage is TRBV27 and J usage is TRBJ2-1; TRBD2 is a possible D gene (6 bases). Per germline, CDR1 MNHEY and CDR2 SMNVEV (reference sequence). This CDR3 has 14 residues. Trimming stripped 3 bases from V and 6 bases from J, with 12 bases between. The CDR3 sequence is CASSLMEGSNEQFF. CDR3 nucleotide sequence: TGTGCCAGCAGTTTGATGGAGGGCAGCAATGAGCAGTTCTTC.

The chain recombines TRBV9 with TRBJ2-1; 7 bases line up with TRBD2. Trimming cost V 3 bases and J 5 bases; bases outside gene matches: 5. In germline, CDR1 is SGDLS, CDR2 YYNGEE. This CDR3 contains 14 residues. CDR3 bases: TGTGCCAGCAGCGCTCAAGCGGGAAACAATGAGCAGTTCTTC. Translation: CASSAQAGNNEQFF.

The chain couples TRBV18 to TRBJ2-6; 11 nucleotides align to TRBD2. With 3 bases clipped from V and 0 bases from J, the junction kept 4 bases outside the gene matches. The germline CDR1 and CDR2 sequences are KGHSH and LQKENI. This CDR3 is built from 18 residues. The CDR3 nucleotides are TGTGCCAGCTCACCGCGACTAGCGGGGATCTCTGGGGCCAACGTCCTGACTTTC. Translation gives CASSPRLAGISGANVLTF.

The chain couples TRBV19 to TRBJ1-5; D call uncertain. Trimming took off 5 bases at V and 2 bases at J, with 7 bases between the two ends. Germline CDR1 is LNHDA and CDR2 is SQIVND (reference sequence). The CDR3 runs to 13 residues. DNA of the CDR3: TGTGCCAGTAGTGTGTCACGCAATCAGCCCCAGCATTTT. Its protein product is CASSVSRNQPQHF.

V gene TRBV4-3 combines with J gene TRBJ2-1, with 8 bases lining up with TRBD2. The junction had 8 bases not matched to a gene; V was cut back by 1 base and J by 15 bases. The germline gives CDR1 LGHNA, CDR2 YSLEER. The CDR3 totals 13 residues. This CDR3 reads CASSQGHSGESFF. For the CDR3, the DNA is TGCGCCAGCAGCCAAGGCCATAGCGGGGAGTCGTTCTTC.